The 9 T cell receptor beta chains reported below all come from one sample, sequenced in a study of blood T cell repertoires in COVID-19. TCRdb keeps only in-frame clones here, not all; method: immunoSEQ multiplex PCR. Of fewer than 50,000 clones in the sample, around 90% are singletons; the top ten hold around 0.34%. The sample taken for sequencing was peripheral blood. These receptors were taken from a man aged 45-60 years with COVID-19, enrolled during active disease.

This clone has just one count. The rearrangement uses TRBV7-2 and TRBJ2-7; D is uncertain. V lost 4 bases, J lost 5 bases, and 18 bases lay in between. There are 15 residues in the CDR3. Germline V gene sequence: CDR1 SGHTA, CDR2 FQGNSA. The CDR3 region is CASSSPRWSPHEQYF. For the CDR3, the DNA is TGTGCCAGCAGCTCACCTAGGTGGAGTCCCCACGAGCAGTACTTC.

The rearrangement links TRBV2 to TRBJ2-1, with D maybe TRBD1 (6 bases). The germline gives CDR1 SNHLY, CDR2 FYNNEI. The CDR3 totals 14 residues. V was clipped by 7 bases and J by 6 bases, with 16 bases between them. The CDR3 region has the DNA TGTGCCAGCACCAGTCCCCGAGGGGGCAATGAGCAGTTCTTC. The encoded protein is CASTSPRGGNEQFF.

This clone was detected only once. The V call is TRBV18, the J call TRBJ2-5, with 8 bases matching TRBD1. V was pared by 0 bases and J by 4 bases, with 4 bases of the junction left unmatched. Germline CDR1 is KGHSH and CDR2 is LQKENI. The CDR3 contains 15 residues. CDR3 sequence: CASSPPTGEAETQYF. CDR3 nucleotide sequence: TGTGCCAGCTCACCACCGACAGGGGAGGCAGAGACCCAGTACTTC.

The chain combines TRBV2 with TRBJ2-1; 14 bases are shared with TRBD2. The CDR3 has 19 residues. Germline CDR1 reads SNHLY; CDR2 reads FYNNEI. Trimming cost V 4 bases and J 0 bases; bases outside gene matches: 8. The CDR3, as DNA: TGTGCCAGCAGTGTTTACGGACTAGCGGGAGGACGCTCCTACAATGAGCAGTTCTTC. It codes for CASSVYGLAGGRSYNEQFF.

This chain uses TRBV4-2 with TRBJ2-2; the D gene is possibly TRBD2 (6 bases). V was clipped by 0 bases and J by 5 bases, with 13 bases between them. The CDR3 is 16 residues long. Germline V gene data show CDR1 as LGHNA and CDR2 as YNFKEQ. CDR3 bases: TGTGCCAGCAGCCAAGAGGCCGGGACTCGAACCGGGGAGCTGTTTTTT. It yields the protein CASSQEAGTRTGELFF.

This chain joins TRBV4-3 and TRBJ2-1; 7 bases are a match to TRBD1. In germline, CDR1 is LGHNA, CDR2 YSLEER. V trimming: 0 bases; J trimming: 0 bases; junction bases outside the gene matches: 11. The length of the CDR3 is 19 residues. The CDR3, as DNA: TGCGCCAGCAGCCAAGATCGGGACAGTTTATTTAGCTCCTACAATGAGCAGTTCTTC. Amino acid sequence: CASSQDRDSLFSSYNEQFF.

The chain couples TRBV12-3 or TRBV12-4 to TRBJ2-7; D gene uncertain. The CDR3 loop spans 11 amino acids. Trimming pared 2 bases from V and 7 bases from J, leaving 6 bases between. CDR3 coding DNA: TGTGCCAGCAGTTTAACCGGGGAGCAGTACTTC. Residues: CASSLTGEQYF.

The gene calls are TRBV28 and TRBJ2-3, with TRBD2 matching over 9 bases. Germline V gene lookup returns CDR1 MDHEN and CDR2 SYDVKM. The trim removed 7 bases at V and 6 bases at J, leaving 17 bases unmatched. This CDR3 contains 17 residues. CDR3: CASKEGRRGRAEDTQYF. CDR3 sequence (DNA): TGTGCCAGCAAGGAAGGTCGACGCGGGAGGGCCGAGGATACGCAGTATTTT. Based on the CDR3 plus reference TRBV28 and TRBJ2-3, the full variable domain is DVKVTQSSRYLVKRTGEKVFLECVQDMDHENMFWYRQDPGLGLRLIYFSYDVKMKEKGDIPEGYSVSREKKERFSLILESASTNQTSMYLCASKEGRRGRAEDTQYFGPGTRLTVL.

The V and J genes are TRBV6-5 and TRBJ2-5; D might be TRBD2 (6 bases). This CDR3 comprises 13 residues. Per the germline V gene, CDR1 is MNHEY and CDR2 is SVGAGI. V dropped 6 bases and J dropped 10 bases, with 18 bases sitting between them. The CDR3 sequence: CASSALATTYQYF. CDR3 sequence (DNA): TGTGCCAGCAGCGCTCTAGCGACCACATACCAGTACTTC.